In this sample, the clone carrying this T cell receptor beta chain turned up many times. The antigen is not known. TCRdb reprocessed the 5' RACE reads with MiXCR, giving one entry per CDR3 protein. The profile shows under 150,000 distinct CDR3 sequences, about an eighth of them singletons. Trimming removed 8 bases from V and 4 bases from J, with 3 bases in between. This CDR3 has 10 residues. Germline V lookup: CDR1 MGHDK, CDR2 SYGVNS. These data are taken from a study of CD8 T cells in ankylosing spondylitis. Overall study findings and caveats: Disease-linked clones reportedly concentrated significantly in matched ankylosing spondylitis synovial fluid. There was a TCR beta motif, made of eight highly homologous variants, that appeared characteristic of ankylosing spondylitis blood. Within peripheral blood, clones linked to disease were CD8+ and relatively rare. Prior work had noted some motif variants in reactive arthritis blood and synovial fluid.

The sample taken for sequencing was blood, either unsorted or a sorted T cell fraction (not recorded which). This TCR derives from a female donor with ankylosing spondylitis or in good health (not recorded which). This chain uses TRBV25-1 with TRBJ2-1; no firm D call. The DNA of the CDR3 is TGTGCCAGCGGTTACAATGAGCAGTTCTTC. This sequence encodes CASGYNEQFF.